Following are 6 T cell receptor beta chains from one sample sequenced in a study of blood T cell repertoires in COVID-19. Sequencing was performed with immunoSEQ multiplex PCR; in TCRdb, only in-frame clones are kept and a portion is missing. The sample lists 70,000 to 90,000 clones, over 75% seen once, with roughly 9.6% in the top ten. What was sequenced was peripheral blood. These receptors came from a man in his fifties or sixties with COVID-19, enrolled during active disease.

V and J are TRBV28 and TRBJ2-1, with 10 bases that match TRBD1. With 6 bases clipped from V and 7 bases from J, the junction kept 9 bases outside the gene matches. The CDR3 consists of 15 residues. Germline V gene data show CDR1 as MDHEN and CDR2 as SYDVKM. The DNA for the CDR3 is TGTGCCAGCAGCCCCGGGACAGGGGCAAAAAATGAGCAGTTCTTC. Its protein product is CASSPGTGAKNEQFF.

V usage is TRBV11-2 and J usage is TRBJ1-2; 10 nucleotides match TRBD1. After removal of 6 bases from V and 2 bases from J, the junction contained 6 bases not matched to a gene. Germline CDR1 and CDR2: SGHAT and FQNNGV. This CDR3 has 15 residues. This CDR3 reads CASRNGQGENYGYTF. As DNA, the CDR3 is TGTGCCAGCAGAAACGGACAGGGGGAAAACTATGGCTACACCTTC.

The chain joins TRBV6-6 to TRBJ1-2, with D tentatively TRBD1 (6 bases). The CDR3 covers 13 residues. Germline CDR1 MNHNY, CDR2 SVGAGI (reference sequence). V gave up 7 bases and J gave up 3 bases, with 12 bases separating them. The CDR3 bases are TGTGCCAGCACCAAGGGGGGGGACTATGGCTACACCTTC. Protein product: CASTKGGDYGYTF.

This clone turned up a few times. This sample includes further DNA sequences coding for the same CDR3. The rearrangement uses TRBV5-1 and TRBJ2-7, with TRBD2 as a possible D gene (7 bases). The ends were cut back, 4 bases at V and 2 bases at J, with 16 bases in the middle. CDR1 is SGHRS, CDR2 YFSETQ, per germline. The CDR3 runs to 15 residues. This chain's CDR3 is CASSLGGASTYEQYF. The CDR3 DNA reads TGCGCCAGCAGCCTTGGGGGGGCGTCAACCTACGAGCAGTACTTC.

The CDR3 reads CASSESHRGGYEQYF. CDR3 in DNA: TGTGCCAGCAGTGAATCACACAGGGGGGGTTACGAGCAGTACTTC. The rearrangement joins TRBV25-1 to TRBJ2-7; D may be TRBD1 (8 bases). CDR1 MGHDK and CDR2 SYGVNS come from the germline V gene. V lost 1 base and J 4 bases, leaving 14 bases between the germline ends. This CDR3 is 15 amino acids long.

V is TRBV9 and J is TRBJ2-2; TRBD2 might be the D (5 bases). The V gene's germline CDR1 is SGDLS and CDR2 YYNGEE. The CDR3 has 15 amino acids. The V and J ends lost 0 bases and 7 bases respectively, with 13 bases between them. The chain's CDR3 is CASSVEGGWGGELFF. Here the CDR3 DNA reads TGTGCCAGCAGCGTAGAAGGAGGCTGGGGCGGGGAGCTGTTTTTT.